This section outlines one T cell receptor beta chain sequence together with its context. There is no known antigen for this receptor. No base-level quality is on record; no much larger clone is a single base apart. TCR beta CDR3 regions were amplified from genomic DNA by bias-controlled multiplex PCR with the immunoSEQ v3 hsTCRB kit. TCR libraries were sequenced on an Illumina NextSeq 500 to around 2.2 million read pairs for survey level or roughly 4.5-6 million for deep level. Turning to the authors' computational methods: V, D and J genes were assigned, non-productive sequences were removed, and clonality was reported by immunoSEQ Analyzer software. To compare repertoires between infused TIL and blood, productive Simpson clonality was used along with the Morisita overlap index of productive TRB rearrangements. For each clone in blood, the absolute clonotype count was estimated by multiplying the lymphocyte count by the CD3+ fraction and by the clone's productive frequency. Held by TCRdb, this immuneACCESS table contains in-frame sequences only and omits some clones. Under half of the omission traces to an unresolved V gene where checked; the cause of the rest is unknown. That table gives V, J and clone size, and the DNA gave D and trimming. Present in this sample are about 52,000 clones, around three quarters of which were seen just once. The top ten hold 4% to 5.5% of the sample.

The CDR3 covers 13 residues, taking in both the cysteine and the phenylalanine. The DNA shown is the 39-base CDR3, in frame from base 1. Sequences SGHVS (CDR1) and FQNEAQ (CDR2) are obtained from the germline V gene. V drops 2 bases and J drops 4 bases, leaving 6 bases in between. This record comes from a study of TIL therapy for anti-PD-1-resistant metastatic lung cancer (dated by TCRdb to the early 2020s). About the full investigation: Before any PD-1/PD-L1 blockade was given, tumors were harvested, nivolumab was then administered, and patients who progressed went on to receive lymphodepletion, an infusion of expanded TIL, and IL-2. Among the enrolled patients, the median age was about 50 years (range roughly 38-85), and the median tumor PD-L1 proportion score was roughly 6%. Most of the cohort had lung adenocarcinoma, a few tumors were EGFR-mutant and two were ALK-rearranged, and half of the patients were current or former smokers. Across the cohort, whole-exome sequencing showed a median non-synonymous tumor mutation burden of more than 1.3 mutations per megabase. Tumor and peripheral blood T cell receptor beta sequencing was used to track clonotypes across tumor, expanded TIL product and serial blood samples.

According to the study, the label for this sample's time point signals: pre-treatment sample, taken before nivolumab and TIL therapy. Between late 2017 and 2020, a dual-center phase I trial enrolled adults who had stage 4 NSCLC. Samples came from a single-arm, open-label phase I trial of tumor-infiltrating lymphocyte therapy with nivolumab in advanced non-small cell lung cancer. Mononuclear cells from blood collected in EDTA tubes were isolated on a Ficoll gradient and snap-frozen as pellets, and DNA was then extracted using a Qiagen mini-prep kit. Findings and caveats that apply to the study as a whole: The baseline peripheral repertoire was partially replaced by infused TIL clonotypes, which then decayed over months, and no apparent association between persistence and response was found. The cohort was highly selected, including more treatment-naive, never-smoker and oncogene-addicted patients than is typical, which limits generalizability. The study protocol defined all tumor marker inferences as exploratory.

The sequence was obtained from a woman aged 30-79 years with non-small cell lung cancer. Sequenced material: blood, taken at baseline. Here the chain combines TRBV7-8 and TRBJ2-1, with the D gene too uncertain to name. The encoded CDR3 is CASSLSAYNEQFF. The DNA reads TGTGCCAGCAGCTTATCCGCATACAATGAGCAGTTCTTC.